Each of the 22 T cell receptor beta chains below was sequenced from the same sample in a study of response to subunit inactivated influenza vaccine. TCRdb redid the calling of the RT-PCR reads with MiXCR, one entry per CDR3 protein. The sample includes 490,000 or so distinct CDR3 sequences, around 8% of them seen just once. This specimen consisted of PBMCs from blood, obtained about 24 months after vaccination. The receptors shown here come from a man aged 50 to 69 who received an inactivated influenza vaccine.

The chain recombines TRBV10-3 with TRBJ2-5, with 10 bases that match TRBD1. CDR3 length equals 19 residues. The V segment lost 4 bases and the J segment 7 bases; nucleotides outside the gene matches: 21. Germline V gene sequence: CDR1 ENHRY, CDR2 SYGVKD. The CDR3 here is CAISGTGTGALRADGTQYF. CDR3 in DNA: TGTGCCATCAGTGGGACCGGGACAGGGGCCCTAAGGGCGGACGGGACCCAGTACTTC.

This clonotype was seen a few times. V and J are TRBV7-2 and TRBJ1-2; D is unresolved. Germline V gene data show CDR1 as SGHTA and CDR2 as FQGNSA. The length of the CDR3 is 13 residues. The germline V and J ends were trimmed by 2 bases and 8 bases, with 12 bases remaining between them. The CDR3 sequence is CASSLSWLAGYTF. The CDR3 DNA follows: TGTGCCAGCAGCTTATCTTGGTTGGCGGGCTACACCTTC.

This chain links TRBV11-2 with TRBJ2-7, with 9 bases identical to TRBD1. The germline gives CDR1 SGHAT, CDR2 FQNNGV. The CDR3 is 14 residues long. Trimming cost V 5 bases and J 6 bases; bases outside gene matches: 8. CDR3 in DNA: TGTGCCAGCAGCCCCATTACAGGGGGCCTCGAGCAGTACTTC. This gives the protein CASSPITGGLEQYF. The full variable domain, with the rest looked up from reference TRBV11-2 and TRBJ2-7, is EAGVAQSPRYKIIEKRQSVAFWCNPISGHATLYWYQQILGQGPKLLIQFQNNGVVDDSQLPKDRFSAERLKGVDSTLKIQPAKLEDSAVYLCASSPITGGLEQYFGPGTRLTVT.

V gene TRBV3-1 combines with J gene TRBJ1-1, with D perhaps matching TRBD1 (5 bases). The CDR3 is made up of 16 amino acids. Germline CDR1 is LGHDT and CDR2 is YNNKEL (reference sequence). Between the trimmed V and J ends, which lost 0 bases and 1 base, there was a span of 12 bases. CDR3 DNA: TGTGCCAGCAGCCAAGACAGGGCCCGGAGGAACACTGAAGCTTTCTTT. Translating gives CASSQDRARRNTEAFF.

This clonotype was counted at least ten times. This chain uses TRBV10-2 with TRBJ2-7; 8 bases line up with TRBD1. V trimming: 8 bases; J trimming: 10 bases; junction bases outside the gene matches: 16. CDR1 is WSHSY, CDR2 SAAADI, per germline. CDR3 length: 14 amino acids. CDR3 in amino acids: CASQDRGTSKRQYF. CDR3 in DNA: TGCGCCAGCCAAGACAGGGGAACTTCTAAAAGACAGTACTTC.

This clonotype has at least ten counts. The CDR3 reads CASSQGQDPNYGYTF. The CDR3 DNA sequence: TGTGCCAGCAGCCAGGGACAAGACCCAAACTATGGCTACACCTTC. J is TRBJ1-2 and V is TRBV5-5, with D tentatively TRBD1 (6 bases). V was cut by 4 bases and J by 2 bases, with 15 bases left in between. This CDR3 contains 15 residues. In germline, CDR1 is SGHKS, CDR2 YYEKEE (reference sequence).

This clonotype was seen only a few times. The chain couples TRBV3-1 to TRBJ2-3, with 7 bases identical to TRBD1. Germline CDR1 is LGHDT and CDR2 is YNNKEL (reference sequence). After removal of 1 base from V and 4 bases from J, the junction contained 8 bases not matched to a gene. The CDR3 is made up of 16 amino acids. Here the CDR3 reads CASSQVGTAFSDTQYF. The CDR3 coding sequence is TGTGCCAGCAGCCAAGTCGGGACAGCATTTTCAGATACGCAGTATTTT.

The chain links TRBV6-5 to TRBJ2-7, with no clear D. Trimming stripped 0 bases from V and 3 bases from J, with 6 bases between. This CDR3 region has 13 residues. In germline, CDR1 is MNHEY, CDR2 SVGAGI. In DNA, the CDR3 is TGTGCCAGCAGTTACTCAGGTTACTACGAGCAGTACTTC. Translated, it gives CASSYSGYYEQYF.

This clonotype was seen more than once but under ten times. The rearrangement uses TRBV4-3 and TRBJ1-1, with 7 bases that match TRBD1. The ends lost 0 bases at V and 3 bases at J; junction bases unmatched: 7. The CDR3 is made up of 16 amino acids. Germline CDR1 LGHNA, CDR2 YSLEER. CDR3 region: CASSQETGAADTEAFF. CDR3 DNA sequence: TGCGCCAGCAGCCAAGAAACAGGGGCCGCCGACACTGAAGCTTTCTTT.

This clonotype was observed many times. The chain combines TRBV20-1 with TRBJ1-5, with D tentatively TRBD1 (6 bases). Germline assignment: CDR1 DFQATT and CDR2 SNEGSKA (reference sequence). Trimming took 6 bases from V and 7 from J, leaving 16 bases between them. The CDR3 runs to 13 residues. The CDR3 region has the DNA TGCAGTGCCGGGACACCACCCCACCAGCCCCAGCATTTT. Translation gives CSAGTPPHQPQHF.

This clonotype was found a few times. The gene calls are TRBV12-5 and TRBJ2-1, with 14 bases aligning to TRBD2. CDR1 LGHNT and CDR2 FRNRAP come from the germline V gene. The CDR3 loop spans 17 amino acids. Losses at the gene ends were 1 base for V and 8 bases for J; bases not matched to a gene: 7. CDR3 coding DNA: TGTGCTAGTGGTTTGGCTGCGACTAGCGGGAGGGGATATGAGCAGTTCTTC. It encodes CASGLAATSGRGYEQFF.

The chain carries TRBV7-3 and TRBJ2-4; D may be TRBD2 (5 bases). The V end was cut by 0 bases, the J end by 8 bases, with 8 bases between. The CDR3 length is 13 residues. Germline CDR1 and CDR2: SGHTA and FQGTGA. CDR3 amino acids: CASSLTQEDIQYF. The DNA of the CDR3 is TGTGCCAGCAGCTTAACGCAGGAGGACATTCAGTACTTC.

This clonotype was seen more than once but under ten times. V usage is TRBV12-3 or TRBV12-4 and J usage is TRBJ1-6; D unresolved. The CDR3 length is 12 residues. The V end lost 0 bases, the J end lost 9 bases, and 3 bases lay between the germline ends. CDR3 sequence (DNA): TGTGCCAGCAGTTTAGCGCTTTCACCCCTCCACTTT. This codes for CASSLALSPLHF.

The chain is built from TRBV14 and TRBJ2-7; TRBD2 is a possible D gene (5 bases). The CDR3 loop spans 13 amino acids. Deletions cut 8 bases from V and 6 bases from J, with 17 bases between. Looked up from germline, CDR1 is SGHDN and CDR2 is FVKESK. The CDR3 here is CASGAWEPGEQYF. The CDR3 DNA is TGTGCCAGCGGAGCCTGGGAGCCGGGCGAGCAGTACTTC.

CDR3 nucleotides: TGTGCCAGCAGCACCTCAGGGTGGGACACTGAAGCTTTCTTT. It codes for CASSTSGWDTEAFF. The chain couples TRBV5-4 to TRBJ1-1; possible D gene TRBD1, 5 bases. V lost 4 bases and J 3 bases, leaving 13 bases between the germline ends. Germline CDR1 is SGHNT and CDR2 is YYREEE (reference sequence). CDR3 length: 14 residues.

This clonotype has only a few counts. The rearrangement joins TRBV24-1 to TRBJ2-1, with a weak D call TRBD1 (5 bases). The V and J ends lost 2 bases and 12 bases respectively, with 7 bases between them. Germline CDR1 and CDR2: KGHDR and SFDVKD. CDR3 size: 11 residues. CDR3: CATSDWGGQFF. In nucleotides, the CDR3 is TGTGCCACCAGTGATTGGGGCGGGCAGTTCTTC.

This clonotype was counted between two and nine times. The chain couples TRBV7-2 to TRBJ1-2; D might be TRBD1 (6 bases). V shed 4 bases and J shed 8 bases, with 17 bases lying between them. The V gene's germline CDR1 is SGHTA and CDR2 FQGNSA. This CDR3 is built from 14 residues. The CDR3 DNA follows: TGTGCCAGCAGCTCCTGGGACACCCAGCAGGGCTACACCTTC. Its protein product is CASSSWDTQQGYTF.

This sequence joins TRBV12-3 or TRBV12-4 and TRBJ2-7, with 9 bases fitting TRBD1. V shed 3 bases, J shed 2 bases, and the junction held 5 bases outside the gene matches. The CDR3 totals 15 residues. In DNA, the CDR3 is TGTGCCAGCAGTTTTGAACAGGGGGCGCCCTACGAGCAGTACTTC. This encodes CASSFEQGAPYEQYF.

Ten or more counts support this clonotype. The chain is built from TRBV7-8 and TRBJ2-1; D gene unclear. The V gene's germline CDR1 is SGHVS and CDR2 FQNEAQ. Trimming took 1 base from V and 8 from J, leaving 12 bases between them. This CDR3 is 14 amino acids long. CDR3 in DNA: TGTGCCAGCAGCTTAGGAGGTGGCCGCCATGAGCAGTTCTTC. Its protein product is CASSLGGGRHEQFF.

This clonotype was recorded many times. The genes are TRBV5-1 and TRBJ1-1, with 8 positions matching TRBD1. V gave up 4 bases and J gave up 5 bases; unmatched junction bases: 7. CDR1 and CDR2 (germline): SGHRS, YFSETQ. CDR3 length: 14 residues. The CDR3 region is CASSPQGEGTEAFF. The CDR3 bases are TGCGCCAGCAGCCCACAGGGGGAGGGAACTGAAGCTTTCTTT.

This clonotype appeared a few times. The chain links TRBV6-2 or TRBV6-3 to TRBJ2-2; TRBD2 matches at 9 bases. Looked up from germline, CDR1 is MNHEY and CDR2 is SVGEGT. V lost 4 bases to trimming and J lost 5 bases; unmatched junction nucleotides: 11. The CDR3 consists of 17 residues. DNA of the CDR3: TGTGCCAGCAGTTTCGCAATGACTAGCGGATTAACCGGGGAGCTGTTTTTT. Protein sequence: CASSFAMTSGLTGELFF.

This clonotype appeared a few times. The rearrangement uses TRBV11-2 and TRBJ1-4; D is undetermined. V was cut by 1 base and J by 3 bases, with 9 bases left in between. The CDR3 length is 15 residues. CDR1 and CDR2 from the germline V gene are SGHAT and FQNNGV. The CDR3 DNA follows: TGTGCCAGCAGCTTAGGGGGAGGGCCTAATGAAAAACTGTTTTTT. Translating gives CASSLGGGPNEKLFF.